This T cell receptor (beta chain) was observed in a study of blood T cell repertoires in COVID-19. The repertoire was sequenced with immunoSEQ multiplex PCR; TCRdb's copy has only in-frame clones and lacks some. The sample includes about 210,000 clones, under 90% of them seen just once. This CDR3 spans 18 amino acids. Germline CDR1 reads LNHDA; CDR2 reads SQIVND (reference sequence). Losses at the gene ends were 4 bases for V and 1 base for J; bases not matched to a gene: 14. The TCR sequence derives from a woman older than 75 with COVID-19, enrolled during active disease. The sequenced sample consisted of peripheral blood. V is TRBV19 and J is TRBJ1-1, with 8 bases fitting TRBD1. The CDR3 reads CASSTVGQGRFENTEAFF. DNA of the CDR3: TGTGCCAGTAGTACCGTCGGACAGGGTAGGTTCGAGAACACTGAAGCTTTCTTT.